Shown below are 10 T cell receptor beta chains from a single sample sequenced in a study of T-cell reconstitution after alpha-beta-depleted transplantation in children. TCRbeta library construction was performed incorporating unique molecular identifiers. TCRdb re-derived calls from the PCR reads in MiXCR, one entry per CDR3 protein. The repertoire holds about a million distinct CDR3 sequences, with 25% to 30% as singletons. The sample consisted of PBMCs, mostly from graft donor cells, taken 360 days after TCRalphabeta/CD19-depleted stem cell transplant. These receptors all stem from a boy under two years old who had a stem cell transplant for SCID, so the T cells may come from the graft donor.

V is TRBV20-1 and J is TRBJ1-5; possible D gene TRBD1, 5 bases. The CDR3 spans 15 residues. Per germline, CDR1 DFQATT and CDR2 SNEGSKA (reference sequence). The V end was cut by 6 bases, the J end by 5 bases, with 20 bases between. The CDR3 nucleotides are TGCAGTGCCCCCCCCCGGGCAGGGAGAGATCAGCCCCAGCATTTT. It codes for CSAPPRAGRDQPQHF.

The gene calls are TRBV3-1 and TRBJ2-3; 14 bases fit TRBD2. CDR1 and CDR2 (germline): LGHDT, YNNKEL (reference sequence). J was trimmed by 8 bases and V by 1 base; bases with no gene match: 2. This CDR3 is 15 amino acids long. In DNA, the CDR3 is TGTGCCAGCAGCCAAGGTGGGACTAGCGGGGGTACGCAGTATTTT. As protein: CASSQGGTSGGTQYF.

V is TRBV6-1 and J is TRBJ1-5; no reliable D call. Between the trimmed V and J ends, which lost 5 bases and 3 bases, there was a span of 17 bases. Germline assignment: CDR1 MNHNS and CDR2 SASEGT. CDR3 length equals 16 residues. The CDR3 is CASSPMLWGSNQPQHF. CDR3 nucleotides: TGTGCCAGCAGTCCGATGTTATGGGGATCCAATCAGCCCCAGCATTTT.

The chain uses TRBV3-1 and TRBJ2-7; no clear D. The V end was cut by 6 bases, the J end by 0 bases, with 12 bases between. Germline assignment: CDR1 LGHDT and CDR2 YNNKEL (reference sequence). CDR3 length: 14 amino acids. The CDR3 DNA reads as TGTGCCAGCAGTCCCACTTGGGGCTCCTACGAGCAGTACGTC. Amino acid sequence: CASSPTWGSYEQYV.

The chain joins TRBV12-3 or TRBV12-4 to TRBJ2-3, with D hard to call. V lost 5 bases and J 2 bases, leaving 14 bases between the germline ends. The CDR3 runs 15 residues. The DNA for the CDR3 is TGTGCCAGCAGTCCTTACCGGCAATACACAGATACGCAGTATTTT. This gives the protein CASSPYRQYTDTQYF.

This clonotype was picked up a small number of times. The chain employs TRBV12-3 or TRBV12-4 and TRBJ2-6; D may be TRBD2 (6 bases). The CDR3 is 17 residues long. With 4 bases removed from V and 1 base from J, the gap between germline ends came to 14 bases. The CDR3 here is CASSSRRGPSGANVLTF. The CDR3 DNA sequence: TGTGCCAGCAGTTCCCGGAGGGGCCCTTCTGGGGCCAACGTCCTGACTTTC.

This clonotype was counted many times. V and J are TRBV2 and TRBJ1-2; 7 nucleotides align to TRBD1. CDR3 size: 14 residues. V was pared by 6 bases and J by 1 base, with 5 bases of the junction left unmatched. Germline CDR1 SNHLY, CDR2 FYNNEI. The CDR3 sequence is CASRQTGLNYGYTF. The CDR3 coding sequence is TGTGCCAGCAGACAGACAGGGCTTAACTATGGCTACACCTTC.

The rearrangement uses TRBV7-2 and TRBJ1-4; D might be TRBD1 (6 bases). V lost 5 bases and J lost 13, with 14 bases in between. Germline values: CDR1 SGHTA, CDR2 FQGNSA. The CDR3 loop spans 12 amino acids. CDR3 sequence: CASSGGGPSLFF. The CDR3 bases are TGTGCCAGCAGCGGGGGCGGACCATCACTGTTTTTT.

This chain uses TRBV20-1 with TRBJ1-1, with 7 positions matching TRBD1. Germline V gene data show CDR1 as DFQATT and CDR2 as SNEGSKA (reference sequence). V gave up 6 bases and J gave up 1 base; unmatched junction bases: 26. This CDR3 region has 20 residues. CDR3: CSAKISPTGAIWRKNTEAFF. The CDR3 coding sequence is TGCAGTGCCAAAATAAGTCCCACAGGGGCTATTTGGCGGAAGAACACTGAAGCTTTCTTT.

The V and J genes are TRBV10-3 and TRBJ1-1, with 7 bases identical to TRBD1. This CDR3 comprises 15 residues. V trimming: 3 bases; J trimming: 2 bases; junction bases outside the gene matches: 6. CDR1 and CDR2 (germline): ENHRY, SYGVKD. CDR3 amino acids: CAISEGGRTNTEAFF. Here the CDR3 DNA reads TGTGCCATCAGTGAAGGGGGCAGGACTAACACTGAAGCTTTCTTT.